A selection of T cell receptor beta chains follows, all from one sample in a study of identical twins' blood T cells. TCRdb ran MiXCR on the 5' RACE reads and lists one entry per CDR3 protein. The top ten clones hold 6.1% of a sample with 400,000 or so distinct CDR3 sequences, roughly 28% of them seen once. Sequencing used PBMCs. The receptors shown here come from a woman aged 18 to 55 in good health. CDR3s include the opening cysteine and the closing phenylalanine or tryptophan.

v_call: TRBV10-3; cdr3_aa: CAISELGLGYTF
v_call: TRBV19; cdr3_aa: CASKRLAGNEQFF
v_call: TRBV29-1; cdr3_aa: CGVEGGRGTDTQYF
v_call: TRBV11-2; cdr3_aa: CASSLYPGGYNEQFF
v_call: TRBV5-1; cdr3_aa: CASSSGTGLGSVTEAFF
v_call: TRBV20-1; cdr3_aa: CSARAGEQPQHF
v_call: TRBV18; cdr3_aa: CASSRGTTNEKLFF
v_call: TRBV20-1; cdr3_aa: CSARGQHSWNEQFF
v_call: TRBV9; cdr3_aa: CASRGSGSAFF
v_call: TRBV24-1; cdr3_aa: CATSDLEYNEQFF
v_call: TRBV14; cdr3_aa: CASSTRPGSYYGYTF
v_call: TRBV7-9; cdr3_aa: CASSFSTGALSYEQYF
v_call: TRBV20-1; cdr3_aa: CSARVGNKMNTEAFF
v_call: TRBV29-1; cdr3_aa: CSVEVGTANTIYF
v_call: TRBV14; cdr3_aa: CASSLSPGTGEGGNTIYF
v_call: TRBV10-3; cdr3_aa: CAISEQGRETEAFF
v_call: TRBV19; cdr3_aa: CASSISWGLGNQPQHF
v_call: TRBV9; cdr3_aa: CASNDLANEQFF
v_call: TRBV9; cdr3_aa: CASSALSGLGTGELFF
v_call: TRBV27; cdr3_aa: CASSPGITGGYTF
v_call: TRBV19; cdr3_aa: CASSMLLNTGELFF
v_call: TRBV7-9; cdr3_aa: CASSLSRLNTEAFF
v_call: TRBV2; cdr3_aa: CASSGVTQYF
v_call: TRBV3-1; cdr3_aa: CASSQSPALDYNEQFF
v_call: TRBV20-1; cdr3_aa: CSATHSGVKNIQYF
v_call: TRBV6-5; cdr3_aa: CASRGSYNEQFF
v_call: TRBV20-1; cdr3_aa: CSAPGTTEVEQFF
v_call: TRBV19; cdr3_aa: CASSIAGGAIAGGQPQHF
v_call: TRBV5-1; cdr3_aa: CASSYQTSGGSYNEQFF
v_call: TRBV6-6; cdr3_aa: CASSSFQYGYTF
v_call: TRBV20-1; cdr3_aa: CSANSRHLGGNEAFF
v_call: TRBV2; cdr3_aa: CASSRFNEQFF
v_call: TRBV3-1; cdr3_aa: CASTLAGVAGELFF
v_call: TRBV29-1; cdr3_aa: CSVQEEPRSQYF
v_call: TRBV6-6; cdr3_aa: CASSYSDGTDTQYF
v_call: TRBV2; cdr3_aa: CASTSPLEGTTNEKLFF
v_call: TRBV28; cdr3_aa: CASSFRTGVSPLHF
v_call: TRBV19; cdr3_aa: CASSQRTANTEVFF
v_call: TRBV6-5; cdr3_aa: CASSYSTGSEQYF
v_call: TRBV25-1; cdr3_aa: CASSASMGDTQYF
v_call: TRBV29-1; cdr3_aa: CSVEAAMNTEAFF
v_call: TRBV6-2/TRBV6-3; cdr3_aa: CASSSNSHYGYTF
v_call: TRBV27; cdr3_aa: CASSSRDELLEAFF